This TCR beta chain was profiled in a study of T cell repertoires in cytomegalovirus infection. Background on the study: Indications of both CMV infection and matching HLA type were provided by public TCR beta signatures.

General observations from the study: In two of eight donors, the top clonotype was HLA-C-restricted CMV-specific.

One entry per CDR3 protein, called by TCRdb with MiXCR from the reads. The profile covers under 200,000 distinct CDR3 sequences, with roughly 9% appearing a single time and approximately 4.2% taken by the ten largest. This clonotype was found many times. What it recognizes is unknown. The TCR comes from a human donor in good health (CMV status not recorded). Some clones in this sample may be carry-over from other donors' samples. The sequenced sample was PBMCs.

Written as DNA, the CDR3 is TGTGCCAGCAGCAGACGAGCGGGAGGCGGTTACAATGAGCAGTTCTTC. Its protein product is CASSRRAGGGYNEQFF. The rearrangement links TRBV7-2 to TRBJ2-1, with 9 bases identical to TRBD2. V dropped 5 bases and J dropped 4; count of bases not matched to a gene: 9. Germline assignment: CDR1 SGHTA and CDR2 FQGNSA. The length of the CDR3 is 16 residues.